These 8 T cell receptor beta chains came from one sample sequenced in a study of cytomegalovirus exposure and HLA in healthy donors. PCR used 60 Vbeta primers and 13 Jbeta primers. The method was immunoSEQ multiplex PCR; TCRdb's version includes in-frame clones alone and lacks a portion of them. This table holds 110,000 or so clones, 78% found once. The sequencing sample was made of PBMCs. Source of these receptors: a male donor in good health and CMV-seronegative.

The J gene is TRBJ2-7, the V gene TRBV7-9; 8 bases match TRBD2. J gave up 5 bases and V 5 bases, and 8 bases lay outside the gene matches. The CDR3 is 14 residues long. Germline assignment: CDR1 SEHNR and CDR2 FQNEAQ (reference sequence). The CDR3 region has the DNA TGTGCCAGCAGCCCGAGCGGGAGTTGGGACGAGCAGTACTTC. Translation gives CASSPSGSWDEQYF.

This chain connects TRBV29-1 to TRBJ1-4; 9 nucleotides line up with TRBD1. With V trimmed by 2 bases and J by 6 bases, 4 bases remained unmatched. In germline, CDR1 is SQVTM, CDR2 ANQGSEA. CDR3 length: 14 amino acids. The CDR3 loop is CSVEFRDRDEKLFF. CDR3 DNA sequence: TGCAGCGTTGAATTTCGGGACAGGGATGAAAAACTGTTTTTT.

The chain recombines TRBV9 with TRBJ2-2; TRBD2 agrees at 7 bases. Looked up from germline, CDR1 is SGDLS and CDR2 is YYNGEE. The CDR3 spans 16 residues. V shed 3 bases and J 5 bases; nucleotides not matched to a gene: 10. The CDR3 region is CASSALYGGGTGELFF. The CDR3 coding sequence is TGTGCCAGCAGCGCCTTGTACGGCGGGGGTACCGGGGAGCTGTTTTTT.

About this clone: A far larger clone is only one base removed, so a read error is likely. The genes are TRBV9 and TRBJ2-1; D uncertain. V lost 0 bases to trimming and J lost 0 bases, with 13 bases between them. The germline V gene encodes CDR1 SGDLS and CDR2 YYNGEE. CDR3 length equals 17 residues. CDR3 nucleotide sequence: TGTGCCAGCAGCGTAGTACCGACGCAGGACTCCTACAATGAGCAGTTCTTC. This gives the protein CASSVVPTQDSYNEQFF.

The count of this clone is one. The chain couples TRBV16 to TRBJ1-1; D remains ambiguous. Germline loops: CDR1 KGHSY, CDR2 FQNENV. Trimming took off 5 bases at V and 1 base at J, with 8 bases between the two ends. The CDR3 sequence is 13 residues long. CDR3 in amino acids: CASSSHRNTEAFF. The CDR3 DNA reads TGTGCCAGCAGCTCCCATAGGAACACTGAAGCTTTCTTT.

This clone has a single count. This sequence joins TRBV5-1 and TRBJ1-1; 7 bases map to TRBD1. The CDR3 is made up of 22 amino acids. V was clipped by 1 base and J by 3 bases; unmatched bases: 27. The germline V gene has CDR1 SGHRS and CDR2 YFSETQ. This chain's CDR3 is CASSLLPRPGQSLEVGDTEAFF. The CDR3 nucleotides are TGCGCCAGCAGCTTGCTACCCCGTCCGGGACAGTCGCTGGAAGTCGGGGACACTGAAGCTTTCTTT.

The chain couples TRBV4-1 to TRBJ2-1, with 10 bases lining up with TRBD2. The CDR3 is 15 amino acids. Per germline, CDR1 MGHRA and CDR2 YSYEKL. Losses at the gene ends were 0 bases for V and 10 bases for J; bases not matched to a gene: 6. The CDR3 reads CASSQERTSGNEQFF. CDR3 nucleotides: TGCGCCAGCAGCCAAGAGCGGACTAGCGGAAACGAGCAGTTCTTC.

This rearrangement joins TRBV7-3 to TRBJ1-4; TRBD1 matches at 8 bases. V lost 4 bases and J lost 8; bases outside the gene matches: 3. Per germline, CDR1 SGHTA and CDR2 FQGTGA. This CDR3 comprises 13 residues. This CDR3 reads CASSSGQGEKLFF. The CDR3 DNA reads TGTGCCAGCAGCTCAGGACAGGGCGAAAAACTGTTTTTT.